Each of the 31 T cell receptor beta chains below was sequenced from the same sample in a study of T cells in Graves' hyperthyroidism and ophthalmopathy. Regions amplified from RNA transcripts were the TCR beta CDR3 regions. HTBI primers were employed in a first-round RT-PCR of the TCR CDR3. TCRdb reprocessed the multiplex PCR reads via MiXCR and lists one record per CDR3 protein. Altogether about half a million distinct CDR3 sequences are present, 20% to 25% being singletons, with the ten largest covering 45% to 50%. Sample: blood. The receptors originated from an older woman with Graves' ophthalmopathy.

This clonotype came up a few times. The V and J genes are TRBV15 and TRBJ2-3, with 8 bases fitting TRBD2. There are 15 residues in the CDR3. V lost 6 bases, J lost 0 bases, and 5 bases stayed unmatched. Germline CDR1 LNHNV, CDR2 YYDKDF (reference sequence). Here the CDR3 reads CATRTSAHSTDTQYF. The CDR3, as DNA: TGTGCCACCAGGACTAGCGCCCATAGCACAGATACGCAGTATTTT. The full variable domain, its missing parts supplied by reference TRBV15 and TRBJ2-3, is DAMVIQNPRYQVTQFGKPVTLSCSQTLNHNVMYWYQQKSSQAPKLLFHYYDKDFNNEADTPDNFQSRRPNTSFCFLDIRSPGLGDTAMYLCATRTSAHSTDTQYFGPGTRLTVL.

The rearrangement joins TRBV3-1 to TRBJ1-4; D is unclear. The CDR3 is 12 residues long. Trimming took off 6 bases at V and 2 bases at J, with 4 bases between the two ends. The germline V gene has CDR1 LGHDT and CDR2 YNNKEL (reference sequence). CDR3 in DNA: TGTGCCAGCAGAGGGACTAATGAAAAACTGTTTTTT. Amino acid sequence: CASRGTNEKLFF.

This clonotype turned up a few times. The chain joins TRBV5-1 to TRBJ2-1; 8 nucleotides agree with TRBD2. The CDR3 has 15 residues. Germline V CDR1 and CDR2: SGHRS, YFSETQ. V lost 4 bases, J lost 4 bases, and 7 bases stayed unmatched. In nucleotides, the CDR3 is TGCGCCAGCAGCGGGGTACTAGCGGAGTACAATGAGCAGTTCTTC. Encoded protein: CASSGVLAEYNEQFF.

Concerning this clonotype: This may arise from a read error, as a much more abundant clone is one base away. The chain links TRBV6-1 to TRBJ2-1; a weak D match, TRBD1 (5 bases). CDR1 MNHNS and CDR2 SASEGT come from the germline V gene. The CDR3 extends over 15 amino acids. V lost 7 bases to trimming and J lost 6 bases, with 19 bases between them. The CDR3 coding sequence is TGTGCCAGCAACACTCCCAAGAAGGGGTTCAATGAGCAGTTCTTC. Protein product: CASNTPKKGFNEQFF.

The chain carries TRBV25-1 and TRBJ2-1; D may be TRBD1 or TRBD2 (6 bases each). With 8 bases removed from V and 8 bases from J, the gap between germline ends came to 25 bases. The V gene's germline CDR1 is MGHDK and CDR2 SYGVNS. The CDR3 consists of 16 residues. CDR3 loop: CASPRGPGRVGYEQFF. CDR3 DNA sequence: TGTGCCAGCCCACGGGGGCCGGGGCGAGTTGGGTATGAGCAGTTCTTC.

This clonotype was seen ten or more times. The CDR3 sequence: CASSLKPSSYNEQFF. In DNA, the CDR3 is TGTGCCAGCAGTTTAAAGCCCTCCTCCTACAATGAGCAGTTCTTC. V is TRBV28 and J is TRBJ2-1; D remains ambiguous. The CDR3 runs 15 residues. V lost 2 bases, J lost 0 bases, and 8 bases lay in between. In germline, CDR1 is MDHEN, CDR2 SYDVKM.

V gene TRBV18 combines with J gene TRBJ2-1; D gene uncertain. This CDR3 spans 13 amino acids. Trimming stripped 6 bases from V and 0 bases from J, with 6 bases between. Germline V lookup: CDR1 KGHSH, CDR2 LQKENI. CDR3 nucleotide sequence: TGTGCCAGCTCCCGCGCCTCCTACAATGAGCAGTTCTTC. This encodes CASSRASYNEQFF.

This clonotype was seen only a few times. CDR3 loop: CASSPPLVEQFF. The DNA of the CDR3 is TGTGCCAGCAGCCCCCCCCTGGTTGAGCAGTTCTTC. The gene calls are TRBV7-2 and TRBJ2-1; no clear D. CDR3 length equals 12 residues. Germline-derived CDR1 and CDR2 are SGHTA and FQGNSA. V dropped 5 bases and J dropped 9 bases, with 11 bases sitting between them.

This sequence joins TRBV19 and TRBJ2-5; D may be TRBD1 (6 bases). The CDR3 runs to 14 residues. The germline CDR1 and CDR2 sequences are LNHDA and SQIVND (reference sequence). The V end lost 3 bases, the J end lost 5 bases, and 13 bases lay between the germline ends. In DNA form, the CDR3 reads TGTGCCAGTAGTATCAGGGGTTCATGGGAGACCCAGTACTTC. As protein: CASSIRGSWETQYF. The variable domain in full, completed from reference TRBV19 and TRBJ2-5, reads DGGITQSPKYLFRKEGQNVTLSCEQNLNHDAMYWYRQDPGQGLRLIYYSQIVNDFQKGDIAEGYSVSREKKESFPLTVTSAQKNPTAFYLCASSIRGSWETQYFGPGTRLLVL.

Only a few counts were recorded for this clonotype. The rearrangement uses TRBV5-1 and TRBJ2-2; no clear D gene. There are 15 residues in the CDR3. Germline lookup yields CDR1 SGHRS and CDR2 YFSETQ. The ends were cut back, 2 bases at V and 1 base at J, with 9 bases in the middle. The CDR3 DNA follows: TGCGCCAGCAGCTTCGGTTCCTTGAACACCGGGGAGCTGTTTTTT. It yields the protein CASSFGSLNTGELFF.

This clonotype was detected ten times or more. V usage is TRBV12-3 or TRBV12-4 and J usage is TRBJ1-1, with 7 bases lining up with TRBD1. The CDR3 extends over 14 amino acids. J lost 0 bases, V lost 7 bases, and 5 bases had no gene match. CDR3: CASNGQALNTEAFF. CDR3 nucleotide sequence: TGTGCCAGCAATGGACAGGCCCTGAACACTGAAGCTTTCTTT.

The V and J genes are TRBV19 and TRBJ1-1; the match to TRBD1 covers 9 bases. Per germline, CDR1 LNHDA and CDR2 SQIVND (reference sequence). The J segment lost 4 bases and the V segment lost 1 base, leaving 1 base of the junction unmatched. This CDR3 has 14 residues. The CDR3: CASSIGTGATEAFF. Here the CDR3 DNA reads TGTGCCAGTAGTATAGGGACAGGGGCCACTGAAGCTTTCTTT.

This clonotype was counted many times. The chain has TRBV7-8 and TRBJ2-1; tentative D call: TRBD1 (6 bases). The CDR3 is 14 residues long. V was trimmed by 5 bases and J by 5 bases, leaving 13 bases between them. The germline V gene has CDR1 SGHVS and CDR2 FQNEAQ. CDR3 sequence: CASSKRTADNEQFF. The DNA of the CDR3 is TGTGCCAGCAGCAAGCGGACAGCAGACAATGAGCAGTTCTTC.

The J gene is TRBJ1-2, the V gene TRBV15; D is possibly TRBD1 (6 bases). The CDR3 totals 13 residues. Trimming took off 2 bases at V and 8 bases at J, with 12 bases between the two ends. CDR1 LNHNV and CDR2 YYDKDF come from the germline V gene (reference sequence). This CDR3 reads CATSRQDREGYTF. CDR3 DNA sequence: TGTGCCACCAGCAGACAGGACAGAGAAGGCTACACCTTC.

This chain joins TRBV7-2 and TRBJ1-1; tentatively, D is TRBD1 (6 bases). This CDR3 spans 14 amino acids. Per the germline V gene, CDR1 is SGHTA and CDR2 is FQGNSA. The germline V and J ends were trimmed by 5 bases and 1 base, with 11 bases remaining between them. The CDR3, as DNA: TGTGCCAGCAGCAACTTACAGGGGAACACTGAAGCTTTCTTT. This sequence encodes CASSNLQGNTEAFF.

This clonotype has just a few counts. The CDR3 DNA reads as TGTGCCAGCACCGTGTGGCCGGGGGGGACCCAGTACTTC. Its protein product is CASTVWPGGTQYF. J is TRBJ2-5 and V is TRBV6-4; 7 bases map to TRBD2. Germline loops: CDR1 MRHNA, CDR2 SNTAGT. The CDR3 sequence is 13 residues long. Trimming removed 7 bases from V and 7 bases from J; junction bases left unmatched: 9.

The genes are TRBV6-2 or TRBV6-3 and TRBJ1-3, with D tentatively TRBD1 (5 bases). Looked up from germline, CDR1 is MNHEY and CDR2 is SVGEGT. The ends were cut back, 2 bases at V and 5 bases at J, with 13 bases in the middle. The length of the CDR3 is 15 residues. For the CDR3, the DNA is TGTGCCAGCAGTTACGATTTAAAGGGGCGAAACACCATATATTTT. Encoded protein: CASSYDLKGRNTIYF.

V gene TRBV6-2 or TRBV6-3 combines with J gene TRBJ2-1, with TRBD2 matching over 7 bases. The CDR3 runs to 14 residues. Germline CDR1 is MNHEY and CDR2 is SVGEGT. With 6 bases clipped from V and 4 bases from J, the junction kept 6 bases outside the gene matches. The DNA of the CDR3 is TGTGCCAGCAGATATAGCGGGCGTTACAATGAGCAGTTCTTC. It yields the protein CASRYSGRYNEQFF.

The V gene is TRBV5-1, the J gene TRBJ2-1; no firm D call. This CDR3 region has 12 residues. The germline CDR1 and CDR2 sequences are SGHRS and YFSETQ. The V gene lost 4 bases and the J gene lost 8 bases, with 10 bases spanning the gap. In DNA, the CDR3 is TGCGCCAGCAGCCCGTCAGGCGATGAGCAGTTCTTC. It codes for CASSPSGDEQFF.

This rearrangement joins TRBV12-3 or TRBV12-4 to TRBJ1-4; D remains unclear. V lost 2 bases and J lost 7, with 14 bases in between. CDR3 length equals 15 residues. CDR3 DNA: TGTGCCAGCAGTTTACCCTCAGGAGTGGGTGAAAAACTGTTTTTT. It codes for CASSLPSGVGEKLFF.

This clonotype was detected ten times or more. The chain combines TRBV20-1 with TRBJ2-4; TRBD2 agrees at 7 bases. With 3 bases clipped from V and 5 bases from J, the junction kept 4 bases outside the gene matches. This CDR3 has 13 amino acids. CDR1 is DFQATT, CDR2 SNEGSKA, per germline (reference sequence). Here the CDR3 reads CSASPSGENIQYF. CDR3 DNA sequence: TGCAGTGCTAGCCCTAGCGGAGAAAACATTCAGTACTTC.

Remarks on this clonotype: A clone one base away is much larger, so this may be a read error. The rearrangement uses TRBV12-3 or TRBV12-4 and TRBJ1-1; a possible D gene is TRBD1 (6 bases). CDR3 size: 15 residues. CDR3 sequence reads: CTSSLGPGALGEAFF. The CDR3 nucleotides are TGTACCAGCAGTTTAGGGCCGGGGGCCCTTGGTGAAGCTTTCTTT.

V is TRBV30 and J is TRBJ2-5; D is ambiguous. This CDR3 comprises 11 residues. Trimming removed 8 bases at V and 1 base at J, with 8 bases between. Looked up from germline, CDR1 is GTSNPN and CDR2 is SVGIG (reference sequence). DNA of the CDR3: TGTGCCGGAACATCCCAAGAGACCCAGTACTTC. Protein: CAGTSQETQYF.

The CDR3 sequence: CAWTGTIQGETQYF. The CDR3, as DNA: TGTGCCTGGACCGGGACGATCCAGGGAGAGACCCAGTACTTC. The chain carries TRBV30 and TRBJ2-5; D assignment may be TRBD1 or TRBD2 (5 bases each). Per the germline V gene, CDR1 is GTSNPN and CDR2 is SVGIG (reference sequence). V shed 4 bases and J shed 4 bases, with 16 bases lying between them. The CDR3 loop spans 14 amino acids. The whole variable domain, filled in from reference TRBV30 and TRBJ2-5, reads SQTIHQWPATLVQPVGSPLSLECTVEGTSNPNLYWYRQAAGRGLQLLFYSVGIGQISSEVPQNLSASRPQDRQFILSSKKLLLSDSGFYLCAWTGTIQGETQYFGPGTRLLVL.

The rearrangement uses TRBV5-1 and TRBJ1-5, with 12 bases fitting TRBD1. CDR3 length: 15 residues. The junction had 6 bases not matched to a gene; V was cut back by 5 bases and J by 6 bases. CDR1 and CDR2 (germline): SGHRS, YFSETQ. For the CDR3, the DNA is TGCGCCAGCAGACCTGGGACAGGGGGCACTCAGCCCCAGCATTTT. It encodes CASRPGTGGTQPQHF.

This clonotype was counted between two and nine times. The rearrangement joins TRBV6-6 to TRBJ1-5; 10 positions agree with TRBD1. The germline V gene has CDR1 MNHNY and CDR2 SVGAGI (reference sequence). Germline trimming cut 2 bases from V and 3 bases from J; bases unmatched to any gene: 10. The CDR3 consists of 18 residues. The DNA for the CDR3 is TGTGCCAGCAGTTACCCAAGGACAGGGGGAGGTAACAATCAGCCCCAGCATTTT. Its translation is CASSYPRTGGGNNQPQHF.

This rearrangement joins TRBV5-1 to TRBJ2-2; 7 bases are shared with TRBD1. The V gene end was trimmed by 0 bases and the J gene end by 1 base; junction bases not matched to a gene: 3. This CDR3 is built from 16 residues. Per germline, CDR1 SGHRS and CDR2 YFSETQ. The CDR3 nucleotides are TGCGCCAGCAGCTTGGATGGGACAGAGAACACCGGGGAGCTGTTTTTT. Protein sequence: CASSLDGTENTGELFF.

This clonotype was detected ten times or more. CDR3: CASSWTGTYEQYF. The CDR3 DNA sequence: TGTGCCAGCAGCTGGACAGGGACGTACGAGCAGTACTTC. The chain joins TRBV2 to TRBJ2-7, with TRBD1 identical over 8 bases. The germline gives CDR1 SNHLY, CDR2 FYNNEI. The CDR3 totals 13 residues. J lost 4 bases, V lost 6 bases, and 5 bases had no gene match.

This clonotype showed up just a few times. The rearrangement uses TRBV7-3 and TRBJ1-1, with 10 bases that match TRBD1. Germline trimming cut 3 bases from V and 7 bases from J; bases unmatched to any gene: 8. This CDR3 spans 15 amino acids. Germline V gene lookup returns CDR1 SGHTA and CDR2 FQGTGA. This chain's CDR3 is CASSFPDRGRVEAFF. The CDR3 coding sequence is TGTGCCAGCAGCTTCCCCGACAGGGGGCGGGTTGAAGCTTTCTTT.

The chain recombines TRBV19 with TRBJ2-2, with D perhaps given as TRBD1 or TRBD2 (7 bases each). Germline-derived CDR1 and CDR2 are LNHDA and SQIVND (reference sequence). Trimming cost V 7 bases and J 5 bases, with 20 bases left between them. This CDR3 region has 16 residues. This CDR3 is CASNPQGGMKTGELFF. CDR3 in DNA: TGTGCCAGTAACCCTCAGGGGGGGATGAAGACCGGGGAGCTGTTTTTT.

The CDR3 coding sequence is TGCGCCAGCCAGACGGGGGAGGGCTATGGCTACACCTTC. This gives the protein CASQTGEGYGYTF. The chain joins TRBV5-1 to TRBJ1-2; D possibly corresponds to TRBD1 (5 bases). Germline loops: CDR1 SGHRS, CDR2 YFSETQ. This CDR3 has 13 residues. Trimming took 7 bases from V and 4 from J, leaving 14 bases between them.